This TCR beta chain was observed in a study of blood T cell repertoires in COVID-19. Clones were read by immunoSEQ multiplex PCR, and TCRdb kept only the in-frame ones, dropping some. The sample includes about 230,000 clones, 86% of them seen just once. Germline V gives CDR1 GTSNPN, CDR2 SVGIG (reference sequence). Trimming took 2 bases from V and 5 from J; bases not matched to a gene: 4. This CDR3 region has 13 residues. Sequencing used PBMCs or T cells enriched from blood (not recorded which). This TCR came from a man aged 18 to 35 who had recovered from COVID-19. The genes are TRBV30 and TRBJ1-2, with TRBD1 matching over 8 bases. CDR3 nucleotide sequence: TGTGCCTGGAGTCCAACAGGGGGTTATGGCTACACCTTC. Translating gives CAWSPTGGYGYTF.